Listed here are 2 T cell receptor beta chains from one sample, sequenced in a study of shared clonotypes between healthy human individuals (TCRdb year 2020). The receptor library was made with the immunoSEQ multiplex PCR assay. TCRdb retrieved this table from immuneACCESS and kept in-frame rearrangements only. Not all clones are present; in checked studies, unresolved V genes account for under half, and no reason is known for the remainder. A total of 850,000 to 1,100,000 clones appear in this sample, around 77% of them only once. Of the sample, 0.89% is held by the ten largest clones. Sequences were obtained from memory CD4+ T cells from PBMCs. Reading the label with the study, this specimen's cell subset or site is: CD45RA-negative fraction. The receptors shown here come from a man between 18 and 29 years old in good health. Some clones in this sample may be carry-over from other donors' samples.

The V gene is TRBV7-3, the J gene TRBJ2-2; 9 nucleotides agree with TRBD2. The length of the CDR3 is 14 residues. CDR1 is SGHTA and CDR2 is FQGTGA in the germline V gene. J was trimmed by 6 bases and V by 6 bases; bases with no gene match: 5. The CDR3 DNA reads TGTGCCAGCAGTCCTAGCGGGATGGCCGGGGAGCTGTTTTTT. Translating it yields CASSPSGMAGELFF.

As concerns this clone: Given a much more abundant clone one base away, this may be a read error. The same CDR3 is also encoded by other DNA sequences in this sample. The chain couples TRBV7-2 to TRBJ1-2, with D unresolved. The V end was cut by 1 base, the J end by 4 bases, with 7 bases between. From germline, CDR1 is SGHTA and CDR2 FQGNSA. CDR3 length: 13 residues. CDR3 sequence: CASSLGGIYGYTF. For the CDR3, the DNA is TGTGCCAGCAGCTTAGGGGGAATCTATGGCTACACCTTC.